A selection of T cell receptor beta chains follows, all from one sample in a study of blood T cell repertoires in COVID-19. Generated by immunoSEQ multiplex PCR, the TCRdb table keeps only in-frame clones and is missing some. The data contain over 110,000 clones, roughly 80% of them singletons. The sequenced sample was peripheral blood. These receptors all stem from a man aged 70 or older who had recovered from COVID-19. Both conserved end residues are trimmed from each CDR3. The order of the fields is V gene, J gene, CDR3 protein.

V: TRBV18; J: TRBJ1-6; CDR3: ASSTLPVSSYNSPLH
V: TRBV6-5; J: TRBJ1-5; CDR3: ASSPGQYSNQPQH
V: TRBV3-1/TRBV3-2; J: TRBJ2-1; CDR3: ASSQDRALAGVIYEQF
V: TRBV18; J: TRBJ2-3; CDR3: ASSPSYRGQGADTQY
V: TRBV6-1; J: TRBJ1-1; CDR3: ASSEVGGGHTEAF
V: TRBV4-1; J: TRBJ2-7; CDR3: ASSQEEWEVYEQY
V: TRBV5-4; J: TRBJ1-1; CDR3: ASPSPGGRDTEAF
V: TRBV11-2; J: TRBJ2-3; CDR3: ASGWRASGSFDTQY
V: TRBV6-2/TRBV6-3; J: TRBJ2-7; CDR3: ASSYRGRVGFYEQY
V: TRBV9; J: TRBJ2-5; CDR3: ASSVSGGLGETQY
V: TRBV15; J: TRBJ2-1; CDR3: ATSRGDSSSYNEQF
V: TRBV7-8; J: TRBJ2-1; CDR3: ASSFPRTGVDHNEQF
V: TRBV5-1; J: TRBJ2-3; CDR3: ASGPRTGVLREVSTDTQY
V: TRBV29-1; J: TRBJ2-2; CDR3: SAPGSGSNTGELF
V: TRBV18; J: TRBJ1-5; CDR3: ASSPGTGGNQPQH
V: TRBV18; J: TRBJ2-7; CDR3: ASSTGQGNEQY
V: TRBV5-1; J: TRBJ2-7; CDR3: ASSPNTGPYEQY
V: TRBV11-2; J: TRBJ2-1; CDR3: ASSLEGGPFEQF
V: TRBV7-2; J: TRBJ1-3; CDR3: ASSSTKHMKGSSGNTIY
V: TRBV6-5; J: TRBJ2-3; CDR3: ASSSIGTGGVDTQY
V: TRBV6-5; J: TRBJ2-7; CDR3: ASSYGLVTYEQY
V: TRBV5-1; J: TRBJ2-3; CDR3: ASSLLGPGTQY
V: TRBV7-2; J: TRBJ1-6; CDR3: ASSFPGQGNSPLH
V: TRBV5-4; J: TRBJ2-3; CDR3: ASKVGGRSTDTQY
V: TRBV19; J: TRBJ2-7; CDR3: ASSSGLAITYEQY
V: TRBV27; J: TRBJ2-7; CDR3: ASSLAIAYEQY
V: TRBV2; J: TRBJ2-5; CDR3: AISPAEGRGTQY
V: TRBV5-4; J: TRBJ1-2; CDR3: ASSLPGVNYGYT
V: TRBV6-5; J: TRBJ1-1; CDR3: ASSSRPRRGTEAF
V: TRBV11-3; J: TRBJ2-5; CDR3: ASSLEWSGKTQY
V: TRBV10-2; J: TRBJ2-1; CDR3: ASSELAGSVPEQF
V: TRBV24-1; J: TRBJ2-3; CDR3: ATSPGGRGSTDTQY
V: TRBV27; J: TRBJ2-3; CDR3: ASAKRESTDTQY
V: TRBV19; J: TRBJ2-7; CDR3: ASSTPGMTYEQY
V: TRBV12-3/TRBV12-4; J: TRBJ2-1; CDR3: ASSLGRVPEQF
V: TRBV6-5; J: TRBJ2-1; CDR3: ASSSRTGIDNEQF